This T cell receptor beta chain was sequenced during a study of T-cell reconstitution after alpha-beta-depleted transplantation in children. This clonotype appeared many times. Unique molecular identifiers featured in how the TCRbeta library was prepared. TCRdb reanalysed the PCR reads using MiXCR and keeps one entry per CDR3 protein. This table has 200,000 to 250,000 distinct CDR3 sequences, around 13% appearing once. Sequencing was performed on PBMCs from the stem cell graft donor, taken from the stem cell graft. The sequence derives from a human donor who donated a stem cell graft to a child with acute lymphoblastic leukemia.

The CDR3 sequence: CASSLNTYSNQPQHF. CDR3 bases: TGTGCCAGCAGTCTGAATACCTATAGCAATCAGCCCCAGCATTTT. This chain uses TRBV7-8 with TRBJ1-5; D remains ambiguous. This CDR3 contains 15 residues. Between the trimmed V and J ends, which lost 6 bases and 0 bases, there was a span of 12 bases. Germline V gene lookup returns CDR1 SGHVS and CDR2 FQNEAQ. The entire variable domain, with the rest obtained from reference TRBV7-8 and TRBJ1-5, is as follows: GAGVSQSPRYKVAKRGQDVALRCDPISGHVSLFWYQQALGQGPEFLTYFQNEAQLDKSGLPSDRFFAERPEGSVSTLKIQRTQQEDSAVYLCASSLNTYSNQPQHFGDGTRLSIL.